The 9 T cell receptor beta chains listed next were all sequenced from one sample in a study of vaccination effects on CD4 cells after COVID-19. Their antigens remain unidentified. Profiled with immunoSEQ multiplex PCR; TCRdb holds only in-frame clones, not every one. The profile shows 71,000 or so clones, approximately 72% of them singletons. Antigen-specific CD4+ T cells were expanded (with viral peptide pools) by the ViraFEST assay ahead of sequencing. The culture ran for about eleven days before CD4+ T cells were isolated. Among the vaccine recipients, none had a prior SARS-CoV-2 infection, and nucleocapsid antibodies were negative. Here the sequenced sample was CD4+ T cells from PBMCs cultured with HCoV-OC43 spike peptides, taken before COVID-19 vaccination. Subset here: HCoV-OC43 spike overlapping peptide pool stimulation. Every receptor here comes from a human donor who received a COVID-19 vaccine.

This clone was observed a single time. The chain has TRBV4-2 and TRBJ1-4, with D possibly being TRBD1 (6 bases). The CDR3 is made up of 15 amino acids. In germline, CDR1 is LGHNA, CDR2 YNFKEQ. V lost 4 bases and J 7 bases, leaving 16 bases between the germline ends. CDR3 in amino acids: CASSPRQVGPEKLFF. The CDR3, as DNA: TGTGCCAGCAGCCCCCGACAGGTTGGTCCTGAAAAACTGTTTTTT.

The rearrangement joins TRBV12-3 or TRBV12-4 to TRBJ1-2, with D possibly TRBD1 on 5 matching bases. The CDR3 has 13 amino acids. V lost 2 bases to trimming and J lost 4 bases, with 8 bases between them. The CDR3 reads CASSLKGSYGYTF. CDR3 nucleotides: TGTGCCAGCAGTTTAAAGGGGTCCTATGGCTACACCTTC.

The gene calls are TRBV6-5 and TRBJ1-6; D unresolved. V was cut by 2 bases and J by 10 bases, with 9 bases left in between. The CDR3 spans 13 residues. The germline V gene has CDR1 MNHEY and CDR2 SVGAGI. CDR3 loop: CASSYRGGSPLHF. For the CDR3, the DNA is TGTGCCAGCAGTTACCGGGGTGGGTCACCCCTCCACTTT.

The V and J genes are TRBV15 and TRBJ1-2; a possible D gene is TRBD1 (5 bases). Trimming took 5 bases from V and 4 from J, leaving 8 bases between them. In germline, CDR1 is LNHNV, CDR2 YYDKDF (reference sequence). This CDR3 region has 12 residues. This chain's CDR3 is CATSGAGYGYTF. CDR3 DNA sequence: TGTGCCACCAGCGGGGCAGGCTATGGCTACACCTTC.

This clone was seen only once. This chain connects TRBV5-1 to TRBJ1-3; 7 nucleotides line up with TRBD1. Germline lookup yields CDR1 SGHRS and CDR2 YFSETQ. Losses at the gene ends were 2 bases for V and 2 bases for J; bases not matched to a gene: 7. The CDR3 is 16 amino acids. CDR3 residues: CASSFDKTGTGNTIYF. CDR3 coding DNA: TGCGCCAGCAGCTTCGACAAGACAGGGACTGGAAACACCATATATTTT.

The chain has TRBV14 and TRBJ1-1, with D unclear. The CDR3 extends over 15 amino acids. Between the trimmed V and J ends, which lost 4 bases and 1 base, there was a span of 13 bases. Looked up from germline, CDR1 is SGHDN and CDR2 is FVKESK. The CDR3 loop is CASSRNPSGNTEAFF. In nucleotides, the CDR3 is TGTGCCAGCAGCCGGAACCCCAGTGGGAACACTGAAGCTTTCTTT.

This chain uses TRBV7-2 with TRBJ2-1; D is unresolved. Germline CDR1 SGHTA, CDR2 FQGNSA. V shed 1 base and J shed 10 bases, with 11 bases lying between them. This CDR3 has 13 amino acids. The CDR3 bases are TGTGCCAGCAGCTTAGGTACCGGGTACGAGCAGTTCTTC. Amino acids: CASSLGTGYEQFF.

The chain combines TRBV6-4 with TRBJ1-1, with D possibly matching TRBD1 (6 bases). The CDR3 length is 13 residues. Germline lookup yields CDR1 MRHNA and CDR2 SNTAGT. V gave up 7 bases and J gave up 6 bases, with 15 bases separating them. In DNA form, the CDR3 reads TGTGCCAGCAAAGGGCCGGGGGCCGCTGAAGCTTTCTTT. This encodes CASKGPGAAEAFF.

The chain couples TRBV6-5 to TRBJ2-1, with D perhaps matching TRBD1 or TRBD2 (6 bases each). CDR3 length equals 13 residues. V was clipped by 7 bases and J by 2 bases, with 9 bases between them. Per germline, CDR1 MNHEY and CDR2 SVGAGI. The CDR3 coding sequence is TGTGCCAGCACGGGGGCCGCCTACAATGAGCAGTTCTTC. Its protein product is CASTGAAYNEQFF.